This is a list of T cell receptor beta chains from one sample in a study of blood T cell repertoires in COVID-19. Only in-frame clones appear in the TCRdb table, and some are missing; sequencing was by immunoSEQ multiplex PCR. Seen here are fewer than 200,000 clones, roughly 81% observed once, and the top ten hold roughly 8%. Sequencing was performed on peripheral blood. The receptors derive from a man between 40 and 49 years old who had recovered from COVID-19. The CDR3 runs from the conserved cysteine through the conserved F or W. The D gene is left open where the match is weak. Size is omitted from some rows. Given values are once, few, many or a class for expanded clones.

TRBJ2-5 | TRBD2 | . | TRBV7-9 | CASSLMGVGGAGGETQYF | TGTGCCAGCAGCCTTATGGGGGTCGGGGGGGCCGGAGGCGAGACCCAGTACTTC
TRBJ2-3 | TRBD2 | . | TRBV2 | CAGGRGGYTDTQYF | TGTGCCGGCGGGAGGGGGGGTTACACAGATACGCAGTATTTT
TRBJ2-3 | TRBD2 | . | TRBV5-1 | CASSLDIAGGPKDTQYF | TGCGCCAGCAGCTTGGATATTGCGGGAGGGCCAAAAGATACGCAGTATTTT
TRBJ1-1 | TRBD1 | . | TRBV7-9 | CASSSRTGTEAFF | TGTGCCAGCAGCTCACGGACAGGAACTGAAGCTTTCTTT
TRBJ2-7 | TRBD1 | once | TRBV7-2 | CASSLGTGAHEQYF | TGTGCCAGCAGCCTGGGGACAGGGGCCCACGAGCAGTACTTC
TRBJ2-1 | . | once | TRBV30 | CAWSAGDSHEQFF | TGTGCCTGGAGCGCCGGGGACTCCCATGAGCAGTTCTTC
TRBJ1-2 | . | . | TRBV5-4 | CASSLLSGYGYTF | TGTGCCAGCAGCTTGTTGTCAGGCTACGGCTACACCTTC
TRBJ2-2 | TRBD2 | . | TRBV7-2 | CASSLASSGTGELFF | TGTGCCAGCAGCTTAGCGTCTAGCGGCACCGGGGAGCTGTTTTTT
TRBJ2-2 | TRBD2 | . | TRBV3-1/TRBV3-2 | CASSQGAAGGVTGELFF | TGTGCCAGCAGCCAAGGGGCCGCGGGGGGGGTCACCGGGGAGCTGTTTTTT
TRBJ2-7 | . | few | TRBV7-9 | CASSSRTAAYEQYF | TGTGCCAGCAGCTCCAGGACAGCTGCCTACGAGCAGTACTTC
TRBJ2-5 | . | . | TRBV27 | CASSPRSLRETQYF | TGTGCCAGCAGTCCCCGGTCTCTCAGGGAGACCCAGTACTTC
TRBJ1-2 | . | . | TRBV13 | CATHSSWDTYGYTF | TGTGCCACCCACTCGTCTTGGGACACCTATGGCTACACCTTC
TRBJ1-1 | TRBD1 | . | TRBV29-1 | CSVGGTGTEAFF | TGCAGCGTCGGGGGGACAGGAACTGAAGCTTTCTTT
TRBJ1-2 | . | . | TRBV3-1/TRBV3-2 | CASSPNGLRGYTF | TGTGCCAGCAGCCCCAACGGTTTGCGTGGCTACACCTTC
TRBJ2-3 | TRBD1 | . | TRBV10-3 | CAIRGGSAGGTDTQYF | TGTGCCATCAGAGGGGGCTCGGCCGGGGGCACAGATACGCAGTATTTT
TRBJ2-7 | . | . | TRBV4-3 | CASSQDGRGPYEQYF | TGCGCCAGCAGCCAAGACGGGCGGGGGCCCTACGAGCAGTACTTC
TRBJ1-5 | . | few | TRBV7-2 | CASSLSGGYSNQPQHF | TGTGCCAGCAGCTTAAGTGGAGGTTATAGCAATCAGCCCCAGCATTTT
TRBJ2-1 | . | . | TRBV7-6 | CASSLDLNNEQFF | TGTGCCAGCAGCTTAGATCTAAACAATGAGCAGTTCTTC
TRBJ2-2 | TRBD2 | once | TRBV5-4 | CASSEGLAGEAGELFF | TGTGCCAGCAGCGAGGGACTAGCGGGAGAAGCCGGGGAGCTGTTTTTT
TRBJ2-7 | . | . | TRBV11-3 | CASTLGGGSSYEQYF | TGTGCCAGCACCTTAGGGGGAGGAAGCTCCTACGAGCAGTACTTC
TRBJ2-7 | TRBD1 | . | TRBV6-6 | CASSYSKGTGGDEQYF | TGTGCCAGCAGTTACTCGAAAGGGACAGGGGGCGACGAGCAGTACTTC
TRBJ1-5 | . | few | TRBV19 | CASSIEDNQPQHF | TGTGCCAGTAGTATTGAGGACAATCAGCCCCAGCATTTT
TRBJ1-6 | TRBD1 | . | TRBV11-2 | CASSPTGRSPLHF | TGTGCCAGCAGCCCGACAGGGAGGTCACCCCTCCACTTT
TRBJ1-5 | TRBD1 | few | TRBV5-6 | CASSSPADRGTQHF | TGTGCCAGCAGCTCCCCCGCGGACAGGGGAACCCAGCATTTT
TRBJ1-5 | TRBD1 | . | TRBV6-5 | CASSFTGVGNQPQHF | TGTGCCAGCAGTTTTACAGGGGTTGGGAATCAGCCCCAGCATTTT
TRBJ2-1 | TRBD1 | . | TRBV7-9 | CASSLSGDRGYEQFF | TGTGCCAGCAGCTTATCTGGGGACAGGGGCTATGAGCAGTTCTTC
TRBJ1-6 | . | . | TRBV15 | CATSRAGNYNSPLHF | TGTGCCACCAGCAGAGCGGGGAACTATAATTCACCCCTCCACTTT
TRBJ2-5 | . | once | TRBV15 | CATSSKRDGETQYF | TGTGCCACCAGCAGTAAACGGGATGGTGAGACCCAGTACTTC
TRBJ1-2 | . | . | TRBV7-6 | CASSLSDGLGSYTF | TGTGCCAGCAGCTTATCAGACGGGCTCGGGAGCTACACCTTC
TRBJ2-3 | TRBD2 | few | TRBV18 | CASSPGGGSTDTQYF | TGTGCCAGCTCACCGGGCGGGGGGAGCACAGATACGCAGTATTTT
TRBJ2-1 | . | once | TRBV6-5 | CASRPSSPYNEQFF | TGTGCCAGCAGACCTAGCAGTCCCTACAATGAGCAGTTCTTC
TRBJ2-7 | TRBD1 | few | TRBV12-5 | CASGSGTVYEQYF | TGTGCTAGTGGTTCAGGGACAGTCTACGAGCAGTACTTC
TRBJ1-6 | . | . | TRBV28 | CASSLEPGIRGSPLHF | TGTGCCAGCAGTTTAGAGCCAGGGATTAGAGGTTCACCCCTCCACTTT
TRBJ2-4 | TRBD2 | . | TRBV3-1/TRBV3-2 | CASSQRRERENIQYF | TGTGCCAGCAGCCAGAGGCGGGAGCGGGAAAACATTCAGTACTTC
TRBJ2-1 | TRBD2 | . | TRBV7-2 | CAIQREKFDEQFF | TGTGCCATCCAGCGGGAGAAATTCGATGAGCAGTTCTTC
TRBJ2-2 | . | . | TRBV7-9 | CASIPGGTDTGELFF | TGTGCCAGCATCCCAGGCGGGACGGACACCGGGGAGCTGTTTTTT
TRBJ2-1 | . | . | TRBV12-5 | CASGLQQGSSYNEQFF | TGTGCTAGTGGTTTACAACAGGGTAGCTCCTACAATGAGCAGTTCTTC
TRBJ1-3 | TRBD1 | . | TRBV19 | CASSPKAGTAVGNTIYF | TGTGCCAGTAGTCCAAAGGCCGGGACAGCGGTTGGAAACACCATATATTTT
TRBJ2-3 | TRBD2 | . | TRBV3-1/TRBV3-2 | CASSQASLAGRTDTQYF | TGTGCCAGCAGCCAAGCCTCACTAGCGGGAAGGACAGATACGCAGTATTTT
TRBJ1-2 | . | . | TRBV20-1 | CSASGSHGYTF | TGCAGTGCTTCAGGGTCCCATGGCTACACCTTC
TRBJ2-3 | . | . | TRBV5-4 | CASSVGGDTQYF | TGTGCCAGCAGCGTAGGGGGAGATACGCAGTATTTT
TRBJ2-2 | TRBD2 | . | TRBV19 | CASSMILAANTGELFF | TGTGCCAGTAGTATGATACTAGCGGCGAACACCGGGGAGCTGTTTTTT
TRBJ2-1 | . | once | TRBV9 | CASSVAGRNEQFF | TGTGCCAGCAGCGTGGCGGGGAGGAATGAGCAGTTCTTC
TRBJ1-1 | . | . | TRBV28 | CAAAGNTEAFF | TGTGCCGCGGCGGGGAACACTGAAGCTTTCTTT
TRBJ2-5 | TRBD2 | once | TRBV3-1/TRBV3-2 | CASSQDPGLAGVVGETQYF | TGTGCCAGCAGCCAAGATCCCGGATTAGCGGGAGTCGTTGGAGAGACCCAGTACTTC
TRBJ2-7 | . | . | TRBV5-6 | CASSTPDLSYEQYF | TGTGCCAGCAGCACGCCAGATCTCTCCTACGAGCAGTACTTC
TRBJ2-7 | TRBD1 | . | TRBV16 | CASSHIQGMIHEQYF | TGTGCCAGCAGCCATATACAGGGGATGATCCACGAGCAGTACTTC
TRBJ2-7 | TRBD2 | . | TRBV29-1 | CSVAPSGRINYEQYF | TGCAGCGTTGCGCCTAGCGGGAGAATTAACTACGAGCAGTACTTC
TRBJ1-1 | . | . | TRBV6-2/TRBV6-3 | CASSYSGQSEAFF | TGTGCCAGCAGTTACTCGGGACAAAGTGAAGCTTTCTTT